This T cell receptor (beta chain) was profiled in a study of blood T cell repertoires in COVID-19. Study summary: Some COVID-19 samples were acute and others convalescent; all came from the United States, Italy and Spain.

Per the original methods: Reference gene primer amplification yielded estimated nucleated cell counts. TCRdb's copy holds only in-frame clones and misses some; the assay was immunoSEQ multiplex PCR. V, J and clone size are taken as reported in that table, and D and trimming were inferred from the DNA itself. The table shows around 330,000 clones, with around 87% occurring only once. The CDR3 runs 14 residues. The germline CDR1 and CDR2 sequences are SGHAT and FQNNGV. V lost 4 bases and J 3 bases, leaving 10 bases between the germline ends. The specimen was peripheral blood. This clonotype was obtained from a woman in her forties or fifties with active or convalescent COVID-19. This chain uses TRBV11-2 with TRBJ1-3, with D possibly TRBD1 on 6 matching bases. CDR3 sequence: CASSSGTNGNTIYF. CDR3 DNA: TGTGCCAGCAGCTCCGGGACAAATGGAAACACCATATATTTT.